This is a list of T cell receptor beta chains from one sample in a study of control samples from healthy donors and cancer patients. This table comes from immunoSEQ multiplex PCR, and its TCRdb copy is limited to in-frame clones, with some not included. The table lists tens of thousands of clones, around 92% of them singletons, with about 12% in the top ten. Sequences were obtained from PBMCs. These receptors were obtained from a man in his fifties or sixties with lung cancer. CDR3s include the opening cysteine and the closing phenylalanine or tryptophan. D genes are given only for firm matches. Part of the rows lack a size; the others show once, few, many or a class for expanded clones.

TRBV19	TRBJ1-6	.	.	CASSITGITYNSPLHF	TGTGCCAGTAGTATTACAGGGATAACCTATAATTCACCCCTCCACTTT
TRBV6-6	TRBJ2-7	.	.	CASSYSRDEQYF	TGTGCCAGCAGTTACTCTCGGGACGAGCAGTACTTC
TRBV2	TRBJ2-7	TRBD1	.	CASRQGLAYEQYF	TGTGCCAGCAGACAGGGGTTAGCCTACGAGCAGTACTTC
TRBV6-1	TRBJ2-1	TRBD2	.	CASSELAAPPYNEQFF	TGTGCCAGCAGTGAACTAGCGGCCCCCCCATACAATGAGCAGTTCTTC
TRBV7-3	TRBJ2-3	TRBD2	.	CASSYGLAGGFTDTQYF	TGTGCCAGCAGCTACGGACTAGCGGGGGGGTTCACAGATACGCAGTATTTT
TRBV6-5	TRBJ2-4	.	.	CASSYTSADIQYF	TGTGCCAGCAGTTACACCTCGGCGGACATTCAGTACTTC
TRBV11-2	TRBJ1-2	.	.	CASSLSVNYGYTF	TGTGCCAGCAGCTTATCTGTTAACTATGGCTACACCTTC
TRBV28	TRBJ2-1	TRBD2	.	CASSLLAGVSYNEQFF	TGTGCCAGCAGTTTACTAGCGGGGGTCTCCTACAATGAGCAGTTCTTC
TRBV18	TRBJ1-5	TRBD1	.	CASSPNLGTGTGLVQPQHF	TGTGCCAGCTCACCCAACCTAGGGACCGGGACAGGGCTTGTTCAGCCCCAGCATTTT
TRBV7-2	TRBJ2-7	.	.	CASSSTEYEQYF	TGTGCCAGCAGCTCAACGGAGTACGAGCAGTACTTC
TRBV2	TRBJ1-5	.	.	CASRAPLSNQPQHF	TGTGCCAGCCGGGCCCCTCTTAGCAATCAGCCCCAGCATTTT
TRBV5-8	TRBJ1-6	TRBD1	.	CASSLVVGGNSPLHF	TGTGCCAGCAGCTTGGTAGTAGGGGGCAATTCACCCCTCCACTTT
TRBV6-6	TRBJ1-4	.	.	CASSYYEKLFF	TGTGCCAGCAGTTACTACGAAAAACTGTTTTTT
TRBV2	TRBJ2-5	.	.	CASSDGPRDQETQYF	TGTGCCAGCAGTGATGGGCCGCGTGACCAAGAGACCCAGTACTTC
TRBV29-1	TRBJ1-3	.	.	CSVGRGARSGNTIYF	TGCAGCGTGGGGCGGGGGGCGAGGTCTGGAAACACCATATATTTT
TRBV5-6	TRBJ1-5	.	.	CASSLAGGAGGNQPQHF	TGTGCCAGCAGCTTGGCCGGGGGGGCAGGAGGCAATCAGCCCCAGCATTTT
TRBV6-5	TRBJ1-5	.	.	CASSYSRSNQPQHF	TGTGCCAGCAGTTACTCAAGGTCCAATCAGCCCCAGCATTTT
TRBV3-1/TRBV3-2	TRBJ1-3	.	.	CASTTPGGNTIYF	TGTGCCAGCACCACCCCGGGGGGAAACACCATATATTTT
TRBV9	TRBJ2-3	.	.	CASSAGNDRTDTQYF	TGTGCCAGCAGCGCCGGGAACGACCGCACAGATACGCAGTATTTT
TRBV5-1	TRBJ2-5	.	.	CASSLGVGVVTETQYF	TGCGCCAGCAGCTTGGGCGTAGGGGTAGTAACGGAGACCCAGTACTTC
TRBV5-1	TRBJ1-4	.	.	CASRQGGEKLFF	TGCGCCAGCAGACAGGGTGGTGAAAAACTGTTTTTT
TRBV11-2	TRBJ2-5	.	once	CASSLNTRDGQYF	TGTGCCAGCAGCTTAAATACCCGGGACGGCCAGTACTTC
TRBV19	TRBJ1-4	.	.	CASSTGRTHATNEKLFF	TGTGCCAGTAGTACCGGCCGAACACACGCAACTAATGAAAAACTGTTTTTT
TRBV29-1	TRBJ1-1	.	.	CSVAKRGGEEAFF	TGCAGCGTTGCAAAACGGGGGGGCGAAGAAGCTTTCTTT
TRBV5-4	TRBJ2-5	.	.	CASTVKQGNLETQYF	TGTGCCAGCACCGTTAAACAGGGAAACTTAGAGACCCAGTACTTC
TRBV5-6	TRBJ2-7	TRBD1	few	CASSYGTGPYEQYF	TGTGCCAGCAGCTACGGGACAGGGCCTTACGAGCAGTACTTC
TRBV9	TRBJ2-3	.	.	CASSVGGRSSTDTQYF	TGTGCCAGCAGCGTTGGGGGCCGATCTAGCACAGATACGCAGTATTTT
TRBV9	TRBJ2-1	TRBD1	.	CASSSQTGYDEQFF	TGTGCCAGCAGCTCTCAGACAGGGTACGATGAGCAGTTCTTC
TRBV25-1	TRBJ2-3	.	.	CASSKDRTDFRTDTQYF	TGTGCCAGCAGTAAGGATAGGACAGACTTTCGCACAGATACGCAGTATTTT
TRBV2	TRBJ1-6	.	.	CASSVRMNSPLHF	TGTGCCAGCAGTGTGAGGATGAATTCACCCCTCCACTTT
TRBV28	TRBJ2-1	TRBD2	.	CASSWGGMNEQFF	TGTGCCAGCAGTTGGGGGGGGATGAATGAGCAGTTCTTC
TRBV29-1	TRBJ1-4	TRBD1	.	CSVDNRGQLFF	TGCAGCGTGGATAACAGGGGGCAACTGTTTTTT
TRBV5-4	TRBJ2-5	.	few	CASSLGRDQETQYF	TGTGCCAGCAGCTTGGGGCGAGACCAAGAGACCCAGTACTTC
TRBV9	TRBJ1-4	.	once	CASSVGGGVGEKLFF	TGTGCCAGCAGCGTAGGTGGGGGGGTAGGAGAAAAACTGTTTTTT
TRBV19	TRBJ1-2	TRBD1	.	CASSMAWDRGANYGYTF	TGTGCCAGTAGTATGGCCTGGGACAGGGGGGCAAACTATGGCTACACCTTC
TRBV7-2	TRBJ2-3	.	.	CASSLATGSDTQYF	TGTGCCAGCAGCTTGGCTACAGGATCAGATACGCAGTATTTT
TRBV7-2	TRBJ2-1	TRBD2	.	CASSSGLAGDSSSYNEQFF	TGTGCCAGCAGCTCGGGACTAGCGGGGGACTCGAGCTCCTACAATGAGCAGTTCTTC
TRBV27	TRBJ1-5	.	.	CASSLPDRRPHQPQHF	TGTGCCAGCAGTTTACCCGACCGAAGGCCCCATCAGCCCCAGCATTTT